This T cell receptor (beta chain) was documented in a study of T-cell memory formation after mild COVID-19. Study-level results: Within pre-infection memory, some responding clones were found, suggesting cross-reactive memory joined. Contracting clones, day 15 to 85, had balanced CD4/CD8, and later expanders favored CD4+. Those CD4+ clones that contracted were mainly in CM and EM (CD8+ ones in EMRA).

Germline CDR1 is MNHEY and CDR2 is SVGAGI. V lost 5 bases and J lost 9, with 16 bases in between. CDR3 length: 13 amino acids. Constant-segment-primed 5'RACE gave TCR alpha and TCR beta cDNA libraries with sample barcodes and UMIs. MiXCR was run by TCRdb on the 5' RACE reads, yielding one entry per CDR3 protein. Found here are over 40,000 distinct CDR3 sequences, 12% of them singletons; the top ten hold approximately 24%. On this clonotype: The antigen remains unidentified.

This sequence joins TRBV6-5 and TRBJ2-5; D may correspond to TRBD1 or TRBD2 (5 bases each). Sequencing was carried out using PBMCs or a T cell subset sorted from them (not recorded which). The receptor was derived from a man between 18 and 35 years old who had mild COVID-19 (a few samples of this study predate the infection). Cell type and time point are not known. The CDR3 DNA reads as TGTGCCAGCAGTATTGGGACGGTCCATGCCCAGTACTTC. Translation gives CASSIGTVHAQYF.